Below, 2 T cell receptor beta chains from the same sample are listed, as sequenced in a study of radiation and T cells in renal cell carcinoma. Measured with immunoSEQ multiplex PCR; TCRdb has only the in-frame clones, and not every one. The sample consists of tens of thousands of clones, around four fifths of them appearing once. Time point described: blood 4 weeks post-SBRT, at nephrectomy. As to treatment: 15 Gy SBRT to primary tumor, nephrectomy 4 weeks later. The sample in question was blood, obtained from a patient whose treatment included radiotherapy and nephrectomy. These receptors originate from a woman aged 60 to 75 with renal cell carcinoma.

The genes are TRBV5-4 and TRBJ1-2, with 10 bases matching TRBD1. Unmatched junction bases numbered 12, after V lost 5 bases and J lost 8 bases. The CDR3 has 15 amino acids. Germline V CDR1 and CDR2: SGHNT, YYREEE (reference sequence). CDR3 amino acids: CASSLIGGQGLGYTF. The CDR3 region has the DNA TGTGCCAGCAGTTTAATAGGGGGACAGGGGTTAGGCTACACCTTC.

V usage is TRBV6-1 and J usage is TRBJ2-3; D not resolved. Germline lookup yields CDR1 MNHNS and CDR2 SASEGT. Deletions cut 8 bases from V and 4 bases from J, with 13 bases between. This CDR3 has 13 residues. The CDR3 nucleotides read TGTGCCAGCCTCCACTCACCGTCAGATACGCAGTATTTT. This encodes CASLHSPSDTQYF.